This T cell receptor beta chain was sequenced during a study of blood T cell repertoires in COVID-19 (TCRdb year 2020). About the study as a whole: Samples from collaborators originated in the United States, Italy and Spain and spanned both the acute and convalescent phases of COVID-19. Where available, HLA class I and class II types were taken from metadata supplied by the sample provider and were not determined by assay-based typing. Deeply sampled blood TCRbeta repertoires from subjects exposed to, actively infected with, or recovered from COVID-19 were included in the dataset. The repertoires were released in a freely available public database intended as a resource for research on the immune response to SARS-CoV-2. The sample metadata nearly always contained a de-identified subject ID, COVID-19 status, age in years and sex. Samples came from the ongoing ImmuneRACE study (first 160 participants) plus 1,254 subjects from 6 global collaborators. The material from the prospective study consisted of cDNA or gDNA derived from T cells, B-cell-depleted T cells, or PBMCs.

TCRbeta CDR3 regions were amplified from genomic DNA using the immunoSEQ Assay, a bias-controlled multiplex PCR. Turning to the authors' computational methods: Within the assay, amplification of reference gene primers was used to estimate how many nucleated cells each sample contained. To quantify the absolute abundance of each unique TCRbeta CDR3 rearrangement, sequence reads were collapsed and filtered. For each sample, productive Simpson clonality was calculated by taking the square root of Simpson's diversity index across productive rearrangements. TCRdb took over this immuneACCESS table, retaining in-frame rearrangements with V and J assigned. Such tables are incomplete; in checked studies, under half of the missing clones stem from an unresolved V gene, and the remainder is unexplained. The V and J calls and clone size come from that table; D and trimming were worked out from the DNA. In this sample the table shows a few hundred thousand clones, 70% to 90% of which occur a single time. Around 3% of the sample belongs to the ten largest clones.

A note on this clone: Its recognized antigen is unknown. There are no base qualities to consult, and no much larger clone falls within one base.

Whole blood was collected in K2EDTA tubes by collaborating institutions according to the institutions' own protocols. Collaborator samples were shipped for TCRbeta analysis as frozen whole blood, isolated PBMCs, or DNA extracted from either sample type. Study-level results and caveats: How much clinical and demographic metadata was included differed by source and by participant, and the metadata was provided uncurated.

The TCR comes from a young woman with active or convalescent COVID-19. Sequencing was performed on peripheral blood.

The nucleotide sequence is given as TGTGCCAGTAGTACCGGACAGGGGTTCCACAATGAGCAGTTCTTC. This yields the protein CASSTGQGFHNEQFF. The rearranged segments are TRBV19 and TRBJ2-1; 9 middle bases align to TRBD1. Via the germline V gene (reference sequence), CDR1 is LNHDA and CDR2 SQIVND. The CDR3 sequence holds 15 residues, the cysteine and phenylalanine included. The retained sequence is limited to the CDR3, 45 bases, with the frame set at the first base. Germline trimming: 4 bases from V, 5 bases from J; junction bases outside gene matches: 6. Reference TRBV19 and TRBJ2-1 proteins supply the regions before and after the CDR3; the full variable domain is: DGGITQSPKYLFRKEGQNVTLSCEQNLNHDAMYWYRQDPGQGLRLIYYSQIVNDFQKGDIAEGYSVSREKKESFPLTVTSAQKNPTAFYLCASSTGQGFHNEQFFGPGTRLTVL.